Listed below are T cell receptor beta chains from one sample, sequenced in a study of graft-versus-host responses after intestinal transplantation. Assay used: immunoSEQ multiplex PCR; TCRdb lists only in-frame clones, some missing. The table has roughly 100,000 clones, 87% seen once. No antigens are known for them. The sample was unstimulated CD4+ T cells sorted from spleen or lymph node cells, taken before intestinal transplant. These receptors were taken from a human donor who received an intestinal transplant. Both conserved end residues are part of each CDR3. Each record gives: CDR3 length, J gene, V gene, clone size, D gene, CDR3 protein, CDR3 DNA. The D gene is left open where the match is weak. Some rows have no size entry. The others give once, few or many, or a class for an expanded clone.

12	TRBJ2-3	TRBV5-1	-	-	CASSLDGDTQYF	TGCGCCAGCAGCTTGGACGGAGATACGCAGTATTTT
14	TRBJ1-5	TRBV6-5	-	TRBD1	CASSEGTGAQPQHF	TGTGCCAGCAGTGAAGGGACAGGTGCACAGCCCCAGCATTTT
16	TRBJ2-3	TRBV12-2	-	-	CASRLCLAGGRDTQYF	TGTGCAAGTCGCTTATGTCTGGCGGGAGGGAGGGATACGCAGTATTTT
15	TRBJ2-5	TRBV2	-	TRBD2	CASRHASGGRETQYF	TGTGCCAGCAGACACGCTAGCGGGGGGAGAGAGACCCAGTACTTC
14	TRBJ1-4	TRBV18	-	-	CASSLIGGDEKLFF	TGTGCCAGCTCACTAATAGGAGGGGATGAAAAACTGTTTTTT
17	TRBJ1-6	TRBV19	-	-	CVSSADPSSSYNSPLHF	TGTGTCAGTAGCGCCGACCCATCGAGCTCCTATAATTCACCCCTCCACTTT
14	TRBJ1-2	TRBV7-2	-	-	CASSLVAGEHGYTF	TGTGCCAGCAGCTTAGTGGCAGGAGAACATGGCTACACCTTC
15	TRBJ2-3	TRBV7-9	-	TRBD1	CASSLGGQGWDTQYF	TGTGCCAGCAGCTTAGGGGGACAGGGATGGGATACGCAGTATTTT
14	TRBJ1-2	TRBV6-5	-	-	CASSYSGRTMARTF	TGTGCCAGCAGTTACTCTGGGAGGACTATGGCTAGAACCTTC
16	TRBJ2-7	TRBV4-1	once	-	CASSQDSGRFSYEQYF	TGCGCCAGCAGCCAAGATTCGGGGAGGTTCTCCTACGAGCAGTACTTC
16	TRBJ2-3	TRBV7-3	-	TRBD2	CASSLTSGGAGDTQYF	TGTGCCAGCAGCCTAACTAGCGGGGGGGCAGGAGATACGCAGTATTTT
14	TRBJ1-2	TRBV6-1	-	TRBD1	CASSGLVTGPGRTF	TGTGCCAGCAGCGGACTCGTGACAGGGCCCGGGAGGACCTTC
12	TRBJ2-2	TRBV28	-	-	CASSLWGRELFF	TGTGCCAGCAGTTTATGGGGCCGGGAGCTGTTTTTT
15	TRBJ1-2	TRBV6-6	-	-	CASSYSTGGGYGYTF	TGTGCCAGCAGTTACTCGACGGGGGGAGGCTATGGCTACACCTTC
15	TRBJ2-2	TRBV2	-	TRBD1	CASSRQGPDTGELFF	TGTGCCAGCAGTAGACAGGGACCAGACACCGGGGAGCTGTTTTTT
14	TRBJ1-2	TRBV16	-	TRBD1	CASSLDRAVYGYTF	TGTGCCAGCAGCCTCGACAGGGCGGTCTATGGCTACACCTTC
14	TRBJ2-3	TRBV28	-	-	CASSLVAPRNSQYF	TGTGCCAGCAGCCTCGTGGCTCCGAGGAACTCGCAGTATTTT
15	TRBJ2-3	TRBV5-4	-	-	CASSSRLTSTDTQYF	TGTGCCAGCAGCTCCCGACTAACTAGCACAGATACGCAGTATTTT
14	TRBJ1-1	TRBV10-3	-	TRBD1	CAIRRTGENTEAFF	TGTGCCATCAGGCGGACAGGGGAGAACACTGAAGCTTTCTTT
15	TRBJ2-3	TRBV2	-	TRBD1	CASSGGRGYTDTQYF	TGTGCCAGCAGTGGCGGCAGGGGGTACACAGATACGCAGTATTTT
15	TRBJ2-6	TRBV7-9	-	-	CASSPVGAGANVLTF	TGTGCCAGCAGCCCTGTAGGGGCCGGGGCCAACGTCCTGACTTTC
16	TRBJ2-1	TRBV28	once	-	CASSLWVGVAYNEQFF	TGTGCCAGCAGTTTATGGGTGGGAGTCGCCTACAATGAGCAGTTCTTC
13	TRBJ2-3	TRBV2	-	-	CANAGTTTDTQYF	TGTGCCAACGCGGGGACCACCACAGATACGCAGTATTTT
14	TRBJ1-2	TRBV10-3	-	-	CAISPQGGGYGYTF	TGTGCCATCAGTCCACAAGGAGGGGGGTATGGCTACACCTTC
13	TRBJ1-1	TRBV18	-	-	CARSPPSVTEAFF	TGTGCCAGATCACCACCTTCGGTCACTGAAGCTTTCTTT
13	TRBJ2-2	TRBV15	once	-	CATGTGSTGELFF	TGTGCCACCGGGACGGGGAGCACCGGGGAGCTGTTTTTT
15	TRBJ2-5	TRBV4-2	-	-	CASSQEPGARETQYF	TGTGCCAGCAGCCAAGAGCCCGGGGCGAGGGAGACCCAGTACTTC
12	TRBJ1-2	TRBV7-2	-	-	CASSFGNYGYTF	TGTGCCAGCAGCTTTGGTAACTATGGCTACACCTTC
14	TRBJ1-5	TRBV6-1	-	-	CASRQGFSNQPQHF	TGTGCCAGCAGGCAGGGTTTTAGCAATCAGCCCCAGCATTTT
16	TRBJ2-2	TRBV27	-	-	CASSSYGVSNTGELFF	TGTGCCAGCAGTTCATATGGGGTGTCGAACACCGGGGAGCTGTTTTTT
10	TRBJ2-1	TRBV6-5	-	-	CASIRAKQFF	TGTGCCAGCATCCGGGCAAAGCAGTTCTTC
16	TRBJ1-3	TRBV2	-	-	CASSEGGLFSGNTIYF	TGTGCCAGCAGTGAGGGAGGACTTTTCTCTGGAAACACCATATATTTT
14	TRBJ2-6	TRBV5-4	-	-	CASSFHSGANVLTF	TGTGCCAGCAGCTTTCATTCTGGGGCCAACGTCCTGACTTTC
18	TRBJ2-2	TRBV7-2	-	TRBD2	CASSLSGSGRGYTGELFF	TGTGCCAGCAGCTTAAGCGGTAGCGGGAGAGGATACACCGGGGAGCTGTTTTTT
14	TRBJ2-7	TRBV19	-	-	CASSARINSYEQYF	TGTGCCAGTAGTGCGAGGATAAACTCCTACGAGCAGTACTTC
15	TRBJ2-5	TRBV6-5	-	-	CASSYSGADQETQYF	TGTGCCAGCAGTTACTCGGGGGCGGATCAAGAGACCCAGTACTTC
18	TRBJ2-4	TRBV18	-	-	CASSLREPTGLTKNIQYF	TGTGCCAGCTCACTGAGAGAACCGACGGGCCTAACCAAAAACATTCAGTACTTC
14	TRBJ1-6	TRBV30	-	-	CAWSVVLYNSPLHF	TGTGCCTGGAGTGTAGTGTTGTATAATTCACCCCTCCACTTT
14	TRBJ2-7	TRBV10-3	-	TRBD2	CAISETSGGYEQYF	TGTGCCATCAGTGAGACTAGCGGGGGGTACGAGCAGTACTTC
14	TRBJ1-6	TRBV5-1	-	-	CASSLYQGASPLHF	TGCGCCAGCAGCTTGTACCAGGGCGCTTCACCCCTCCACTTT
15	TRBJ2-5	TRBV7-9	once	TRBD2	CASSFGTSGKETQYF	TGTGCCAGCAGCTTCGGGACTAGCGGGAAAGAGACCCAGTACTTC
15	TRBJ2-5	TRBV7-2	-	-	CASSFGNGAAETQYF	TGTGCCAGCAGCTTCGGCAACGGGGCGGCCGAGACCCAGTACTTC
12	TRBJ2-1	TRBV5-4	once	-	CASSSLGYEQFF	TGTGCCAGCAGCAGCCTGGGGTATGAGCAGTTCTTC
11	TRBJ2-2	TRBV30	-	-	CAIARAGELFF	TGTGCCATTGCGAGGGCCGGGGAGCTGTTTTTT
15	TRBJ2-7	TRBV5-1	-	-	CASSPSGRFPDEQYF	TGCGCCAGCAGCCCATCAGGGAGGTTTCCCGACGAGCAGTACTTC
14	TRBJ2-3	TRBV2	-	-	CASSELANTDTQYF	TGTGCCAGCAGTGAATTGGCCAACACAGATACGCAGTATTTT
15	TRBJ2-6	TRBV2	few	-	CASSSGQGRANVLTF	TGTGCCAGCAGTTCCGGGCAGGGGAGGGCCAACGTCCTGACTTTC
14	TRBJ1-1	TRBV6-1	-	-	CASRPGTLNTEAFF	TGTGCCAGCAGACCCGGGACGCTGAACACTGAAGCTTTCTTT
15	TRBJ1-1	TRBV7-9	once	-	CASSFAGTLNTEAFF	TGTGCCAGCAGCTTCGCCGGGACCTTGAACACTGAAGCTTTCTTT
13	TRBJ2-7	TRBV6-1	-	TRBD2	CASVGTIEYEQYF	TGTGCCAGCGTTGGGACTATCGAATACGAGCAGTACTTC
16	TRBJ2-2	TRBV27	few	-	CASSLLGALNTGELFF	TGTGCCAGCAGTTTATTAGGGGCCCTGAACACCGGGGAGCTGTTTTTT
15	TRBJ2-5	TRBV7-9	-	-	CASSQQPDDQETQYF	TGTGCCAGCAGCCAACAACCCGACGACCAAGAGACCCAGTACTTC
15	TRBJ2-1	TRBV5-1	-	TRBD2	CASSLAAGEFNEQFF	TGCGCCAGCAGCTTAGCAGCGGGAGAGTTTAATGAGCAGTTCTTC
11	TRBJ2-2	TRBV28	-	-	CASSFRGELFF	TGTGCCAGCAGTTTTAGGGGGGAGCTGTTTTTT
20	TRBJ2-4	TRBV19	-	-	CASSILLFLGPGLAKNIQYF	TGTGCCAGTAGTATTCTTCTTTTTTTGGGACCAGGACTAGCCAAAAACATTCAGTACTTC
16	TRBJ2-1	TRBV7-2	-	-	CAGSLGGGRTWNEQFF	TGTGCCGGCAGCTTAGGGGGCGGGAGGACTTGGAATGAGCAGTTCTTC